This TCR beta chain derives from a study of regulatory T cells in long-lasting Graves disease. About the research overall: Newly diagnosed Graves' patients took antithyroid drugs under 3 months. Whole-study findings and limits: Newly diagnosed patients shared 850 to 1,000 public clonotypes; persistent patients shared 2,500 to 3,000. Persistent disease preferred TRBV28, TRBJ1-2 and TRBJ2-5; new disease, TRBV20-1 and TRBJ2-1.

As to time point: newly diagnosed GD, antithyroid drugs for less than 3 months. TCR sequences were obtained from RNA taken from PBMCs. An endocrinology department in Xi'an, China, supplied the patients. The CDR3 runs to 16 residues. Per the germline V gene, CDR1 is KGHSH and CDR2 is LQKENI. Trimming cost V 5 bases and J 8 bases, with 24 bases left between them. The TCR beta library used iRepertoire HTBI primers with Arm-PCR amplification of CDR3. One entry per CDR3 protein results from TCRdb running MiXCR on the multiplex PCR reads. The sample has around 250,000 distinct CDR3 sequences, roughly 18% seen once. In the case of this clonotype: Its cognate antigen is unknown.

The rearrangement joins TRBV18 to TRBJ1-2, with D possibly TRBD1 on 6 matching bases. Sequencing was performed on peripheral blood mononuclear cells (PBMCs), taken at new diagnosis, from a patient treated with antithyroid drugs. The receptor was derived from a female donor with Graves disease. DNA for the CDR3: TGTGCCAGCTCAAACGGCCGGGGGGGCCCAGATCAGGGCTACACCTTC. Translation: CASSNGRGGPDQGYTF.